Each of the 30 T cell receptor beta chains below was sequenced from the same sample in a study of T-cell reconstitution after alpha-beta-depleted transplantation in children. During its preparation, the TCRbeta library received unique molecular identifiers. TCRdb re-called the PCR reads through MiXCR, storing one row per CDR3 protein. Of some 300,000 distinct CDR3 sequences in the sample, about a tenth are singletons; the top ten hold 2% to 3%. The sequences come from PBMCs from the stem cell graft donor, collected from the stem cell graft. These receptors all come from a human donor who donated a stem cell graft to a child with acute lymphoblastic leukemia.

The table lists this clonotype with a few counts. The chain has TRBV7-3 and TRBJ2-1, with 7 bases matching TRBD2. Germline V gives CDR1 SGHTA, CDR2 FQGTGA. The length of the CDR3 is 16 residues. Unmatched junction bases numbered 9, after V lost 1 base and J lost 6 bases. The CDR3 nucleotides are TGTGCCAGCAGCTTAATAGCGGGCACGGGGATCAATGAGCAGTTCTTC. As protein: CASSLIAGTGINEQFF.

The chain uses TRBV7-2 and TRBJ1-2; D ambiguous. In germline, CDR1 is SGHTA, CDR2 FQGNSA. The CDR3 runs to 13 residues. The ends were cut back, 6 bases at V and 4 bases at J, with 12 bases in the middle. The CDR3 nucleotides are TGTGCCAGCAGTCCAGTAGGCCCCTATGGCTACACCTTC. It encodes CASSPVGPYGYTF. Full variable domain (rest looked up from reference TRBV7-2 and TRBJ1-2): GAGVSQSPSNKVTEKGKDVELRCDPISGHTALYWYRQSLGQGLEFLIYFQGNSAPDKSGLPSDRFSAERTGGSVSTLTIQRTQQEDSAVYLCASSPVGPYGYTFGSGTRLTVV.

The CDR3 loop is CASSAATGRGEKLFF. CDR3 nucleotides: TGTGCCAGCAGCGCCGCGACAGGGCGAGGTGAAAAACTGTTTTTT. The chain couples TRBV5-5 to TRBJ1-4, with 7 positions matching TRBD1. The CDR3 has 15 amino acids. V lost 4 bases to trimming and J lost 7 bases; unmatched junction nucleotides: 10. Per germline, CDR1 SGHKS and CDR2 YYEKEE (reference sequence). Looking up the rest from reference TRBV5-5 and TRBJ1-4 gives the full variable domain: DAGVTQSPTHLIKTRGQQVTLRCSPISGHKSVSWYQQVLGQGPQFIFQYYEKEERGRGNFPDRFSARQFPNYSSELNVNALLLGDSALYLCASSAATGRGEKLFFGSGTQLSVL.

This clonotype occurred a few times. The CDR3 here is CASSFRGKQTSGANVLTF. Here the CDR3 DNA reads TGTGCCAGCAGTTTTAGGGGCAAGCAAACCTCTGGGGCCAACGTCCTGACTTTC. The chain has TRBV12-3 or TRBV12-4 and TRBJ2-6; D may be TRBD1 (5 bases). The CDR3 covers 18 residues. The germline V and J ends were trimmed by 3 bases and 0 bases, with 15 bases remaining between them.

This clonotype was seen only a few times. The chain joins TRBV20-1 to TRBJ2-3, with 16 nucleotides matching TRBD2. CDR1 DFQATT and CDR2 SNEGSKA come from the germline V gene (reference sequence). The CDR3 runs 20 residues. Losses at the gene ends were 1 base for V and 6 bases for J; bases not matched to a gene: 16. CDR3 sequence reads: CSARAEGLAGGPRSRDTQYF. The CDR3 DNA reads as TGCAGTGCTAGAGCCGAGGGACTAGCGGGAGGGCCCAGATCTCGTGATACGCAGTATTTT.

This chain joins TRBV5-1 and TRBJ2-5; perhaps TRBD1 as D (6 bases). Deletions cut 0 bases from V and 5 bases from J, with 14 bases between. In germline, CDR1 is SGHRS, CDR2 YFSETQ. The CDR3 contains 15 residues. The CDR3 coding sequence is TGCGCCAGCAGCTTGGAGGGGGTAACAGCGGAGACCCAGTACTTC. Translating gives CASSLEGVTAETQYF.

This clonotype has just a few counts. V gene TRBV27 combines with J gene TRBJ2-5, with D unclear. V lost 2 bases to trimming and J lost 5 bases, with 9 bases between them. Germline CDR1 is MNHEY and CDR2 is SMNVEV (reference sequence). This CDR3 contains 13 residues. For the CDR3, the DNA is TGTGCCAGCAGTTTAACGCGAAGGGAGACCCAGTACTTC. Protein product: CASSLTRRETQYF.

V and J are TRBV5-8 and TRBJ1-6; D call uncertain. CDR3 length equals 15 residues. Germline-derived CDR1 and CDR2 are SGHTS and YDEGEE. V dropped 4 bases and J dropped 10 bases, with 18 bases sitting between them. Here the CDR3 reads CASSLDRRLGSPLHF. The CDR3 bases are TGTGCCAGCAGCCTGGACCGACGTCTCGGGTCACCCCTCCACTTT.

V is TRBV5-8 and J is TRBJ1-1; no reliable D call. V lost 0 bases, J lost 11 bases, and 8 bases lay in between. CDR3 length equals 11 residues. Germline V gene lookup returns CDR1 SGHTS and CDR2 YDEGEE. In DNA form, the CDR3 reads TGTGCCAGCAGCTTGGTTACGTACGCTTTCTTT. Amino acids: CASSLVTYAFF.

This clonotype was detected many times. The rearrangement uses TRBV5-1 and TRBJ2-3, with TRBD1 matching over 8 bases. The CDR3 length is 15 residues. The J segment lost 4 bases and the V segment lost 4 bases, leaving 8 bases of the junction unmatched. Germline CDR1 is SGHRS and CDR2 is YFSETQ. CDR3 in amino acids: CASSQRQGRADTQYF. Written as DNA, the CDR3 is TGCGCCAGCAGCCAGAGACAGGGGCGCGCAGATACGCAGTATTTT.

This clonotype was detected many times. The chain carries TRBV6-6 and TRBJ1-1, with D hard to call. The V end was cut by 2 bases, the J end by 5 bases, with 6 bases between. Germline loops: CDR1 MNHNY, CDR2 SVGAGI (reference sequence). This CDR3 contains 12 residues. Here the CDR3 reads CASSYGETEAFF. For the CDR3, the DNA is TGTGCCAGCAGTTACGGGGAAACTGAAGCTTTCTTT.

This clonotype came up a few times. This rearrangement joins TRBV5-1 to TRBJ2-3, with no clear D. The CDR3 consists of 14 residues. The V and J ends lost 6 bases and 2 bases respectively, with 13 bases between them. Germline CDR1 SGHRS, CDR2 YFSETQ. The DNA for the CDR3 is TGCGCCAGCACCTTTGGCTCAAACACAGATACGCAGTATTTT. Its protein product is CASTFGSNTDTQYF.

This clonotype turned up a few times. This rearrangement joins TRBV30 to TRBJ2-1; D gene ambiguous. The CDR3 runs 13 residues. Germline V gives CDR1 GTSNPN, CDR2 SVGIG (reference sequence). With 0 bases removed from V and 4 bases from J, the gap between germline ends came to 7 bases. The CDR3 here is CAWSVRLYNEQFF. CDR3 in DNA: TGTGCCTGGAGTGTACGCCTTTACAATGAGCAGTTCTTC. The whole variable domain, filled in from reference TRBV30 and TRBJ2-1, reads SQTIHQWPATLVQPVGSPLSLECTVEGTSNPNLYWYRQAAGRGLQLLFYSVGIGQISSEVPQNLSASRPQDRQFILSSKKLLLSDSGFYLCAWSVRLYNEQFFGPGTRLTVL.

This clonotype was observed a few times. This chain connects TRBV3-1 to TRBJ1-1; D is unresolved. Trimming took off 1 base at V and 0 bases at J, with 6 bases between the two ends. This CDR3 spans 14 amino acids. Germline assignment: CDR1 LGHDT and CDR2 YNNKEL (reference sequence). The DNA of the CDR3 is TGTGCCAGCAGCCAAGTCGGGATGAACACTGAAGCTTTCTTT. Translating gives CASSQVGMNTEAFF.

This clonotype was counted a few times. The chain combines TRBV29-1 with TRBJ2-7, with D possibly TRBD2 on 6 matching bases. Germline V gene data show CDR1 as SQVTM and CDR2 as ANQGSEA. V was pared by 6 bases and J by 7 bases, with 10 bases between. The CDR3 totals 10 residues. CDR3 region: CSVLGREQYF. The DNA of the CDR3 is TGCAGCGTCCTAGGGAGGGAGCAGTACTTC.

This clonotype occurred many times. V usage is TRBV7-6 and J usage is TRBJ2-3, with D hard to call. CDR1 SGHVS and CDR2 FNYEAQ come from the germline V gene. V lost 3 bases to trimming and J lost 3 bases, with 7 bases between them. The length of the CDR3 is 13 residues. The CDR3 nucleotides are TGTGCCAGCAGCTTCCCAGCTACAGATACGCAGTATTTT. This encodes CASSFPATDTQYF.

This clonotype was detected a few times. The V gene is TRBV20-1, the J gene TRBJ1-2, with D tentatively TRBD1 (6 bases). The CDR3 length is 13 residues. Germline values: CDR1 DFQATT, CDR2 SNEGSKA (reference sequence). V lost 2 bases, J lost 4 bases, and 11 bases lay in between. CDR3 nucleotides: TGCAGTGCTAGATCCCGGGACACCTATGGCTACACCTTC. This codes for CSARSRDTYGYTF.

The chain employs TRBV7-9 and TRBJ2-6, with 10 bases lining up with TRBD1. The junction had 4 bases not matched to a gene; V was cut back by 5 bases and J by 0 bases. The CDR3 runs 17 residues. Germline CDR1 SEHNR, CDR2 FQNEAQ (reference sequence). CDR3 coding DNA: TGTGCCAGCAGCCCGGGACAGGGGTACTCTGGGGCCAACGTCCTGACTTTC. Its protein is CASSPGQGYSGANVLTF.

The V and J genes are TRBV20-1 and TRBJ2-7, with 7 positions matching TRBD1. Losses at the gene ends were 2 bases for V and 3 bases for J; bases not matched to a gene: 7. This CDR3 is 14 amino acids long. Germline CDR1 DFQATT, CDR2 SNEGSKA (reference sequence). The CDR3 bases are TGCAGTGCTAGACCCGACAGGGAAGACTACGAGCAGTACTTC. Translation gives CSARPDREDYEQYF.

The gene calls are TRBV29-1 and TRBJ2-1, with D unclear. Germline V lookup: CDR1 SQVTM, CDR2 ANQGSEA. Trimming took off 7 bases at V and 1 base at J, with 20 bases between the two ends. This CDR3 spans 16 amino acids. The CDR3 nucleotides read TGCAGCGCCTTCCTCCTGACCTCGGCGTCCTACAATGAGCAGTTCTTC. Encoded protein: CSAFLLTSASYNEQFF.

The genes are TRBV12-3 or TRBV12-4 and TRBJ2-5; D call uncertain. This CDR3 comprises 15 residues. The germline V and J ends were trimmed by 10 bases and 1 base, with 19 bases remaining between them. CDR3 DNA: TGTGCCATGAGCCGTGGGTCCCTTTTCCAAGAGACCCAGTACTTC. Its translation: CAMSRGSLFQETQYF.

This chain links TRBV28 with TRBJ2-1; a possible D gene is TRBD2 (6 bases). Between the trimmed V and J ends, which lost 1 base and 6 bases, there was a span of 13 bases. The germline CDR1 and CDR2 sequences are MDHEN and SYDVKM. The CDR3 contains 15 residues. CDR3 protein: CASSLYTQAGNEQFF. In DNA form, the CDR3 reads TGTGCCAGCAGTTTATACACTCAAGCGGGCAATGAGCAGTTCTTC.

The chain combines TRBV27 with TRBJ2-1; 7 bases are a match to TRBD2. The CDR3 runs to 15 residues. Trimming took 8 bases from V and 1 from J; bases not matched to a gene: 8. Germline CDR1 MNHEY, CDR2 SMNVEV (reference sequence). This CDR3 reads CASVWTSGSYNEQFF. The CDR3 DNA reads as TGTGCCAGCGTATGGACTAGTGGGTCCTACAATGAGCAGTTCTTC.

The chain links TRBV7-9 to TRBJ1-2; D is undetermined. This CDR3 comprises 14 residues. V gave up 1 base and J gave up 3 bases, with 9 bases separating them. The germline V gene has CDR1 SEHNR and CDR2 FQNEAQ (reference sequence). CDR3 coding DNA: TGTGCCAGCAGCTTAGGTACGGCCGACTATGGCTACACCTTC. It yields the protein CASSLGTADYGYTF. The complete variable domain, with remaining parts taken from reference TRBV7-9 and TRBJ1-2, reads DTGVSQNPRHKITKRGQNVTFRCDPISEHNRLYWYRQTLGQGPEFLTYFQNEAQLEKSRLLSDRFSAERPKGSFSTLEIQRTEQGDSAMYLCASSLGTADYGYTFGSGTRLTVV.

Comments on this clonotype: The junction departs from germline at one end; a sequencing error may be responsible. The chain recombines TRBV20-1 with TRBJ1-5; TRBD1 aligns across 7 bases. The CDR3 has 12 residues. CDR1 DFQATT and CDR2 SNEGSKA come from the germline V gene (reference sequence). The CDR3: CSAGDRDQPQHF. In DNA, the CDR3 is TGCAGTGCTGGAGACAGGGATCAGCCCCAGCATTTT.

This clonotype was seen a handful of times. J is TRBJ2-7 and V is TRBV28; 7 bases align to TRBD2. Germline lookup yields CDR1 MDHEN and CDR2 SYDVKM. J was trimmed by 5 bases and V by 3 bases; bases with no gene match: 16. The CDR3 runs 17 residues. Here the CDR3 DNA reads TGTGCCAGCAGTTTCTCCTACTTCGGGGAGGGCCTCAACGAGCAGTACTTC. Its protein is CASSFSYFGEGLNEQYF.

This clonotype was observed at least ten times. The gene calls are TRBV2 and TRBJ2-1, with a possible D match to TRBD2 (5 bases). CDR1 is SNHLY, CDR2 FYNNEI, per germline. The CDR3 runs to 12 residues. V lost 10 bases to trimming and J lost 12 bases, with 19 bases between them. CDR3 in amino acids: CATLDGVLPQFF. CDR3 DNA: TGTGCCACCCTGGACGGGGTGTTGCCGCAGTTCTTC.

This chain joins TRBV20-1 and TRBJ1-1; no definite D call. Trimming took off 3 bases at V and 3 bases at J, with 20 bases between the two ends. The germline gives CDR1 DFQATT, CDR2 SNEGSKA (reference sequence). The CDR3 sequence is 16 residues long. Here the CDR3 reads CSARSYGGDWDTEAFF. The DNA for the CDR3 is TGCAGTGCTAGGTCCTATGGTGGGGATTGGGACACTGAAGCTTTCTTT.

This chain joins TRBV19 and TRBJ1-2; TRBD1 aligns across 9 bases. The CDR3 covers 15 residues. V dropped 5 bases and J dropped 4; count of bases not matched to a gene: 8. The germline CDR1 and CDR2 sequences are LNHDA and SQIVND (reference sequence). The CDR3 spells CASSSPGTGTYGYTF. CDR3 nucleotides: TGTGCCAGTAGTTCCCCTGGGACAGGGACCTATGGCTACACCTTC.

This clonotype occurred a few times. The chain is built from TRBV4-1 and TRBJ2-7, with 9 bases aligning to TRBD1. CDR1 and CDR2 from the germline V gene are MGHRA and YSYEKL. The CDR3 extends over 16 amino acids. V gave up 0 bases and J gave up 4 bases; unmatched junction bases: 7. Written as DNA, the CDR3 is TGCGCCAGCAGCCAAGATAGTCAGGACAGGGGTTACGAGCAGTACTTC. Translated, it gives CASSQDSQDRGYEQYF.